Listed below are T cell receptor beta chains from one sample, sequenced in a study of tumour-infiltrating T cells in Burkitt lymphoma. The protocol was immunoSEQ multiplex PCR, while the TCRdb copy is restricted to in-frame clones and leaves out a portion. This table holds about 46,000 clones, around 29% found once. Sequencing was done on a sample of tumor tissue. The receptors come from a human donor with Burkitt lymphoma. Both conserved end residues are part of each CDR3. D genes are given only for firm matches. The size field is filled for only some rows; it gives once, few, many or a size class.

TRBJ1-2 | . | TRBV5-1 | few | 15 | TGCGCCAGCAGCTTGCAGGCTGACATGAGCCAAGGCTACACCTTC | CASSLQADMSQGYTF
TRBJ2-7 | . | TRBV7-9 | . | 12 | TGTGCCAGCAGGACAGCAAGATACGAGCAGTACTTC | CASRTARYEQYF
TRBJ2-5 | . | TRBV6-1 | . | 11 | TGTGCCAGCAGCCATCCGGTGACCCAGTACTTC | CASSHPVTQYF
TRBJ1-4 | . | TRBV6-1 | few | 14 | TGTGCCAGCAACTACAGGGCAGCTAATGAAAAACTGTTTTTT | CASNYRAANEKLFF
TRBJ1-2 | . | TRBV2 | few | 12 | TGTGCCAGCAGTTCGACAGGATATGGCTACACCTTC | CASSSTGYGYTF
TRBJ1-5 | . | TRBV19 | many | 14 | TGTGCCAGTAAATGGGGGGCACGGAATCAGCCCCAGCATTTT | CASKWGARNQPQHF
TRBJ1-1 | . | TRBV5-4 | few | 14 | TGTGCCAGCAGCTTGGTGGGGGCGGACACTGAAGCTTTCTTT | CASSLVGADTEAFF
TRBJ2-7 | . | TRBV29-1 | . | 14 | TGCAGCGTTAGTCGAGGGACCTTCTCCTACGAGCAGTACTTC | CSVSRGTFSYEQYF
TRBJ2-7 | TRBD1 | TRBV5-5 | few | 15 | TGTGCCAGCAGCTTGGCCGGGACAGATCCCTACGAGCAGTACTTC | CASSLAGTDPYEQYF
TRBJ1-1 | TRBD1 | TRBV19 | . | 17 | TGTGCCAGTAGTCCCCGGGACAGGGGGATAATGAACACTGAAGCTTTCTTT | CASSPRDRGIMNTEAFF
TRBJ2-1 | . | TRBV6-6 | few | 14 | TGTGCCAGCATGCCCAGCGGATCCTACAATGAGCAGTTCTTC | CASMPSGSYNEQFF
TRBJ2-3 | TRBD2 | TRBV2 | . | 13 | TGTGCCAGCCTTAGCGGGGGCACAGATACGCAGTATTTT | CASLSGGTDTQYF
TRBJ2-3 | . | TRBV15 | . | 13 | TGTGCCACCATGGCCGGGGAGAAGGATACGCAGTATTTT | CATMAGEKDTQYF
TRBJ2-2 | . | TRBV27 | . | 15 | TGTGCCAGCAGACCGGCGGTGGGGCTCGTCGGGGAGCTGTTTTTT | CASRPAVGLVGELFF
TRBJ2-1 | . | TRBV5-6 | . | 13 | TGTGCCAGCAGCTTGTCAGGGTACGGTGAGCAGTTCTTC | CASSLSGYGEQFF
TRBJ1-1 | . | TRBV7-2 | . | 14 | TGTGCCAGCAGGGGGGGGGCAGGAGGAACTGAAGCTTTCTTT | CASRGGAGGTEAFF
TRBJ1-5 | TRBD1 | TRBV19 | . | 15 | TGTGCCAGTAGTAGGACAGGGGGCGGGAATCAGCCCCAGCATTTT | CASSRTGGGNQPQHF